The sequence of this T cell receptor (beta chain) was determined in a study of cytomegalovirus exposure and HLA in healthy donors. Between the trimmed V and J ends, which lost 5 bases and 3 bases, there was a span of 13 bases. Germline V gene data show CDR1 as MNHEY and CDR2 as SVGAGI. The CDR3 has 14 amino acids. PCR used 60 Vbeta primers and 13 Jbeta primers. Generated by immunoSEQ multiplex PCR, the TCRdb table keeps only in-frame clones and is missing some. The sample comprises 140,000 or so clones, 75% to 80% of which are singletons, and less than 2% rests with the top ten. Points on this clone: Its antigen remains unknown.

General observations from the study: Associated with cytomegalovirus, according to the listing, were fewer than 200 TCR beta chains. Presence/absence results assume similar sequencing depth per donor, which may not hold. One variant, a missense change in DCLRE1C, was linked in a later analysis to TCR beta V- and J-gene trimming.

Material for sequencing was PBMCs. This clonotype originated in a woman under 40 in good health and CMV-seronegative. V is TRBV6-5 and J is TRBJ1-1; D is possibly TRBD1 (5 bases). The CDR3 spells CASSTGLGDTEAFF. The CDR3 DNA is TGTGCCAGCAGTACTGGGCTAGGGGACACTGAAGCTTTCTTT.